A single sample gave rise to the 30 T cell receptor beta chains below, sequenced in a study of CD8+ T cells in alopecia areata. RNA, once extracted, was reverse transcribed into cDNA for use as the sequencing template. Measured with immunoSEQ multiplex PCR; TCRdb has only the in-frame clones, and not every one. Among 150,000 to 200,000 clones listed, 55% to 65% were seen once. The specimen sequenced was CD4+ T cells sorted from blood. These TCRs come from a human donor in good health.

The chain joins TRBV5-1 to TRBJ2-5, with D possibly being TRBD1 (6 bases). The CDR3 runs to 14 residues. With 0 bases removed from V and 4 bases from J, the gap between germline ends came to 10 bases. Germline V gene data show CDR1 as SGHRS and CDR2 as YFSETQ. The CDR3 DNA is TGCGCCAGCAGCTTGGCCGGCAGGGGAGAGACCCAGTACTTC. Translating it yields CASSLAGRGETQYF.

This clone was recorded once. CDR3 region: CASSYSPGGAYGYTF. CDR3 DNA sequence: TGTGCCAGCAGTTACTCGCCAGGGGGTGCCTATGGCTACACCTTC. The chain carries TRBV6-5 and TRBJ1-2, with 7 bases fitting TRBD1. Trimming removed 0 bases from V and 4 bases from J; junction bases left unmatched: 5. The V gene's germline CDR1 is MNHEY and CDR2 SVGAGI. The CDR3 is 15 residues long.

A single count supports this clone. The gene calls are TRBV13 and TRBJ1-3; 7 bases are shared with TRBD1. Per the germline V gene, CDR1 is PRHDT and CDR2 is FYEKMQ (reference sequence). J lost 6 bases, V lost 4 bases, and 6 bases had no gene match. This CDR3 region has 14 residues. CDR3 amino acids: CASSSWDSLNTIYF. CDR3 coding DNA: TGTGCCAGCAGCTCATGGGACAGCTTAAACACCATATATTTT.

The V gene is TRBV29-1, the J gene TRBJ2-1, with 16 bases matching TRBD2. The CDR3 runs to 17 residues. Germline V gives CDR1 SQVTM, CDR2 ANQGSEA. The ends lost 7 bases at V and 8 bases at J; junction bases unmatched: 14. CDR3 coding DNA: TGCAGCGCCTCCGGGACTAGCGGGAGGGTGGTTGTCGATGAGCAGTTCTTC. Protein: CSASGTSGRVVVDEQFF.

The V and J genes are TRBV6-5 and TRBJ2-6; D is ambiguous. Trimming took 2 bases from V and 2 from J, leaving 7 bases between them. The CDR3 is made up of 15 amino acids. Germline V lookup: CDR1 MNHEY, CDR2 SVGAGI. The CDR3 DNA follows: TGTGCCAGCAGTTACGAGAAAACTGGGGCCAACGTCCTGACTTTC. Encoded protein: CASSYEKTGANVLTF.

The gene calls are TRBV11-1 and TRBJ2-6, with D perhaps TRBD1 or TRBD2 (5 bases each). The V gene's germline CDR1 is SGHAT and CDR2 FQDESV (reference sequence). Deletions cut 5 bases from V and 4 bases from J, with 21 bases between. The CDR3 spans 18 residues. CDR3 DNA sequence: TGTGCCAGCAGCACCCGACGGGGACCCTCTCCCGGGGCCAACGTCCTGACTTTC. Encoded protein: CASSTRRGPSPGANVLTF. Complete variable domain (other parts from reference TRBV11-1 and TRBJ2-6): EAEVAQSPRYKITEKSQAVAFWCDPISGHATLYWYRQILGQGPELLVQFQDESVVDDSQLPKDRFSAERLKGVDSTLKIQPAELGDSAMYLCASSTRRGPSPGANVLTFGAGSRLTVL.

The chain has TRBV6-1 and TRBJ2-7; no reliable D call. This CDR3 spans 12 amino acids. V lost 2 bases, J lost 4 bases, and 6 bases lay in between. The germline gives CDR1 MNHNS, CDR2 SASEGT. The CDR3 reads CASSEQAYEQYF. The CDR3 nucleotides read TGTGCCAGCAGTGAACAAGCGTACGAGCAGTACTTC.

This clone was seen a few times. This chain uses TRBV7-2 with TRBJ2-3; D is undetermined. This CDR3 comprises 16 residues. The V gene lost 1 base and the J gene lost 1 base, with 12 bases spanning the gap. CDR1 is SGHTA and CDR2 is FQGNSA in the germline V gene. CDR3 bases: TGTGCCAGCAGCTTAGGTTGGGCGTCCCGCACAGATACGCAGTATTTT. It encodes CASSLGWASRTDTQYF.

A single count supports this clone. The V call is TRBV10-2, the J call TRBJ2-3; 8 positions agree with TRBD1. Germline values: CDR1 WSHSY, CDR2 SAAADI. With 6 bases clipped from V and 1 base from J, the junction kept 6 bases outside the gene matches. The CDR3 extends over 15 amino acids. DNA of the CDR3: TGCGCCAGCAGACGACCGGGACAGGGCACAGATACGCAGTATTTT. It is translated as CASRRPGQGTDTQYF.

This chain uses TRBV29-1 with TRBJ2-5; 10 positions agree with TRBD1. Germline CDR1 SQVTM, CDR2 ANQGSEA. The CDR3 runs to 14 residues. Germline trimming cut 5 bases from V and 1 base from J; bases unmatched to any gene: 4. The CDR3 reads CSVPGQGGQETQYF. The CDR3 nucleotides read TGCAGCGTTCCAGGACAGGGGGGCCAAGAGACCCAGTACTTC.

The genes are TRBV4-1 and TRBJ2-3; 7 positions match TRBD2. The CDR3 length is 17 residues. Germline values: CDR1 MGHRA, CDR2 YSYEKL. The ends lost 0 bases at V and 2 bases at J; junction bases unmatched: 8. The CDR3 loop reads CASSQDRLAEVTDTQYF. As DNA, the CDR3 is TGCGCCAGCAGCCAAGATCGGCTAGCGGAGGTCACAGATACGCAGTATTTT.

J is TRBJ1-1 and V is TRBV9; the match to TRBD1 covers 7 bases. The CDR3 spans 14 residues. J lost 5 bases, V lost 7 bases, and 11 bases had no gene match. Germline CDR1 is SGDLS and CDR2 is YYNGEE. CDR3 in amino acids: CASSETGLRTEAFF. The CDR3, as DNA: TGTGCCAGCTCTGAGACAGGGCTCAGGACTGAAGCTTTCTTT.

This clone has more than one count but fewer than ten. V gene TRBV29-1 combines with J gene TRBJ1-2; no clear D gene. This CDR3 contains 11 residues. From germline, CDR1 is SQVTM and CDR2 ANQGSEA. Trimming removed 3 bases at V and 8 bases at J, with 10 bases between. The chain's CDR3 is CSVDPGLGYTF. CDR3 in DNA: TGCAGCGTTGACCCGGGGTTAGGCTACACCTTC.

This clone was picked up a small number of times. The genes are TRBV6-1 and TRBJ2-2; tentatively, D is TRBD1 (5 bases). The CDR3 spans 14 residues. Germline loops: CDR1 MNHNS, CDR2 SASEGT. The germline V and J ends were trimmed by 9 bases and 3 bases, with 14 bases remaining between them. The CDR3 reads CASSRVWDTGELFF. The CDR3 nucleotides read TGTGCCAGTAGCAGGGTCTGGGACACCGGGGAGCTGTTTTTT.

V gene TRBV29-1 combines with J gene TRBJ2-4; 8 bases line up with TRBD2. The CDR3 runs 14 residues. Germline trimming cut 4 bases from V and 7 bases from J; bases unmatched to any gene: 9. From germline, CDR1 is SQVTM and CDR2 ANQGSEA. For the CDR3, the DNA is TGCAGCGTTGTTTCCAGCGGGAGAGGTAACATTCAGTACTTC. It codes for CSVVSSGRGNIQYF.

The chain is built from TRBV5-6 and TRBJ1-1; possible D gene TRBD1, 5 bases. In germline, CDR1 is SGHDT, CDR2 YYEEEE. The CDR3 is made up of 14 amino acids. The germline V and J ends were trimmed by 4 bases and 1 base, with 11 bases remaining between them. The CDR3 reads CASSTRGWNTEAFF. CDR3 DNA sequence: TGTGCCAGCAGCACCCGGGGGTGGAACACTGAAGCTTTCTTT.

This clone has a single count. This chain joins TRBV2 and TRBJ2-4; D gene unclear. V shed 3 bases and J shed 7 bases, with 4 bases lying between them. The germline V gene encodes CDR1 SNHLY and CDR2 FYNNEI. There are 11 residues in the CDR3. The CDR3 DNA reads as TGTGCCAGCAGTGATGCGAACATTCAGTACTTC. Its protein is CASSDANIQYF.

V and J are TRBV6-5 and TRBJ1-2; the match to TRBD1 covers 8 bases. V lost 6 bases to trimming and J lost 4 bases; unmatched junction nucleotides: 7. This CDR3 comprises 14 residues. Germline lookup yields CDR1 MNHEY and CDR2 SVGAGI. CDR3 DNA: TGTGCCAGCAGCAACCTTGACAGGGGCTATGGCTACACCTTC. Translating gives CASSNLDRGYGYTF.

This clone was counted between two and nine times. The gene calls are TRBV27 and TRBJ2-5; the D gene is possibly TRBD2 (7 bases). This CDR3 is 15 amino acids long. Looked up from germline, CDR1 is MNHEY and CDR2 is SMNVEV (reference sequence). V shed 6 bases and J shed 3 bases, with 17 bases lying between them. The CDR3 DNA sequence: TGTGCCAGCAGCCAACGGGGGAGGGGGAAAGAGACCCAGTACTTC. This encodes CASSQRGRGKETQYF.

The CDR3: CATSSFLGQGAYEQYF. CDR3 nucleotide sequence: TGTGCCACCAGCAGCTTCCTGGGACAGGGGGCCTACGAGCAGTACTTC. The rearrangement uses TRBV15 and TRBJ2-7; 11 bases are shared with TRBD1. V was pared by 3 bases and J by 2 bases, with 6 bases of the junction left unmatched. The V gene's germline CDR1 is LNHNV and CDR2 YYDKDF (reference sequence). This CDR3 has 16 residues.

The J gene is TRBJ2-5, the V gene TRBV5-1; weak D call: TRBD1 (7 bases). The CDR3 loop spans 15 amino acids. From germline, CDR1 is SGHRS and CDR2 YFSETQ. V was shortened by 1 base and J by 4 bases, with 14 bases between the two germline ends. CDR3 loop: CASSLSSGGGETQYF. The CDR3 DNA reads TGCGCCAGCAGCTTGTCGTCAGGGGGAGGAGAGACCCAGTACTTC. Filled out from reference TRBV5-1 and TRBJ2-5, the complete variable domain reads KAGVTQTPRYLIKTRGQQVTLSCSPISGHRSVSWYQQTPGQGLQFLFEYFSETQRNKGNFPGRFSGRQFSNSRSEMNVSTLELGDSALYLCASSLSSGGGETQYFGPGTRLLVL.

The rearrangement links TRBV29-1 to TRBJ2-1, with D unresolved. Germline CDR1 reads SQVTM; CDR2 reads ANQGSEA. The V and J ends lost 0 bases and 9 bases respectively, with 9 bases between them. This CDR3 is built from 12 residues. The DNA for the CDR3 is TGCAGCGTTGAAGATCGACCTCCTGAGCAGTTCTTC. Protein sequence: CSVEDRPPEQFF.

This sequence joins TRBV25-1 and TRBJ1-2; no firm D call. The germline V gene encodes CDR1 MGHDK and CDR2 SYGVNS. The CDR3 runs to 13 residues. Trimming removed 4 bases from V and 8 bases from J, with 14 bases in between. The CDR3 DNA reads as TGTGCCAGCAGTGCCAGACGCAAGGAGGGCTACACCTTC. Encoded protein: CASSARRKEGYTF.

This chain connects TRBV6-5 to TRBJ2-5; no definite D call. The CDR3 runs to 14 residues. The germline V gene encodes CDR1 MNHEY and CDR2 SVGAGI. Trimming stripped 2 bases from V and 7 bases from J, with 14 bases between. In DNA, the CDR3 is TGTGCCAGCAGTTACGGGGTACAATCGGGGACCCAGTACTTC. Translating it yields CASSYGVQSGTQYF.

The V call is TRBV15, the J call TRBJ2-3, with D hard to call. CDR1 is LNHNV and CDR2 is YYDKDF in the germline V gene (reference sequence). Trimming stripped 0 bases from V and 1 base from J, with 8 bases between. This CDR3 spans 15 amino acids. CDR3 DNA: TGTGCCACCAGCAGAGACGGAGTGGGCACAGATACGCAGTATTTT. As protein: CATSRDGVGTDTQYF.

CDR3 sequence (DNA): TGTGCCAGCAGCCCCCCACAGAACACTGAAGCTTTCTTT. This sequence encodes CASSPPQNTEAFF. The rearrangement links TRBV11-2 to TRBJ1-1; D unresolved. Per the germline V gene, CDR1 is SGHAT and CDR2 is FQNNGV. The CDR3 length is 13 residues. V was cut by 5 bases and J by 1 base, with 8 bases left in between.

In its sample, this clone was seen once. The gene calls are TRBV2 and TRBJ2-3; no firm D call. There are 12 residues in the CDR3. V was trimmed by 1 base and J by 6 bases, leaving 5 bases between them. Germline values: CDR1 SNHLY, CDR2 FYNNEI. CDR3 bases: TGTGCCAGCAGTGAAGAGCCTGATACGCAGTATTTT. Translation gives CASSEEPDTQYF. The full variable domain, completed using reference TRBV2 and TRBJ2-3, is EPEVTQTPSHQVTQMGQEVILRCVPISNHLYFYWYRQILGQKVEFLVSFYNNEISEKSEIFDDQFSVERPDGSNFTLKIRSTKLEDSAMYFCASSEEPDTQYFGPGTRLTVL.

This clone was counted at least ten times. The CDR3 protein is CASSLAKGVNTEAFF. In nucleotides, the CDR3 is TGTGCCAGCAGCTTAGCCAAGGGGGTGAACACTGAAGCTTTCTTT. V usage is TRBV7-8 and J usage is TRBJ1-1, with D maybe TRBD1 (6 bases). This CDR3 is 15 amino acids long. Germline V lookup: CDR1 SGHVS, CDR2 FQNEAQ. The V and J ends lost 0 bases and 0 bases respectively, with 8 bases between them. Filled out from reference TRBV7-8 and TRBJ1-1, the complete variable domain reads GAGVSQSPRYKVAKRGQDVALRCDPISGHVSLFWYQQALGQGPEFLTYFQNEAQLDKSGLPSDRFFAERPEGSVSTLKIQRTQQEDSAVYLCASSLAKGVNTEAFFGQGTRLTVV.

V and J are TRBV9 and TRBJ1-5; D ambiguous. The CDR3 runs 14 residues. The germline CDR1 and CDR2 sequences are SGDLS and YYNGEE. V was pared by 2 bases and J by 1 base, with 7 bases between. CDR3 sequence (DNA): TGTGCCAGCAGCGTCGAGGACAGCAATCAGCCCCAGCATTTT. Protein sequence: CASSVEDSNQPQHF.

J is TRBJ2-3 and V is TRBV5-1; D not certain. The CDR3 has 12 residues. V was pared by 4 bases and J by 5 bases, with 8 bases between. The germline V gene has CDR1 SGHRS and CDR2 YFSETQ. The CDR3 DNA reads TGCGCCAGCAGCCCTCCCGGAGATACGCAGTATTTT. This sequence encodes CASSPPGDTQYF.